The 6 T cell receptor beta chains listed next were all sequenced from one sample in a study of long-term antiretroviral therapy in people with HIV (dated by TCRdb to between 2021 and 2023). Sequencing of the TRB variable region was done with the immunoSEQ hsTCRB v3.0 assay at survey level resolution. The source is immuneACCESS, and TCRdb retained only in-frame sequences with V and J called. Part of the clones is not carried over; for the studies checked, unresolved V genes explain less than half of this, and the remainder is unexplained. The sample table lists tens of thousands of clones, around 79% of them with a count of one. The biggest ten clones account for roughly 6.1% of the sample. Sample: unsorted PBMCs, taken 0.6 years after starting antiretroviral therapy. The receptor source for this set is a man younger than 35 with HIV.

The chain has TRBV29-1 and TRBJ2-7, with 10 bases lining up with TRBD1. J was trimmed by 0 bases and V by 7 bases; bases with no gene match: 3. The CDR3 sequence is 13 residues long. The germline V gene has CDR1 SQVTM and CDR2 ANQGSEA. The CDR3 here is CSGQGASSYEQYF. In DNA form, the CDR3 reads TGCAGCGGACAGGGGGCAAGCTCCTACGAGCAGTACTTC.

The V call is TRBV19, the J call TRBJ2-1; tentatively, D is TRBD1 (5 bases). The CDR3 loop spans 16 amino acids. Trimming left V 6 bases short and J 5 bases short, with 20 bases between. The germline V gene encodes CDR1 LNHDA and CDR2 SQIVND (reference sequence). CDR3 nucleotide sequence: TGTGCCAGTAGATCACTATGGGGCGAGGCCCACAATGAGCAGTTCTTC. Translating gives CASRSLWGEAHNEQFF.

The chain recombines TRBV5-6 with TRBJ2-2; 10 bases match TRBD2. The ends lost 4 bases at V and 5 bases at J; junction bases unmatched: 5. CDR1 SGHDT and CDR2 YYEEEE come from the germline V gene. This CDR3 has 15 amino acids. The chain's CDR3 is CASSLIAGGTGELFF. In DNA form, the CDR3 reads TGTGCCAGCAGCCTGATAGCGGGAGGTACCGGGGAGCTGTTTTTT. Looking up the rest from reference TRBV5-6 and TRBJ2-2 gives the full variable domain: DAGVTQSPTHLIKTRGQQVTLRCSPKSGHDTVSWYQQALGQGPQFIFQYYEEEERQRGNFPDRFSGHQFPNYSSELNVNALLLGDSALYLCASSLIAGGTGELFFGEGSRLTVL.

V is TRBV6-5 and J is TRBJ1-2; the D gene is possibly TRBD1 (6 bases). V lost 6 bases and J lost 4, with 12 bases in between. From germline, CDR1 is MNHEY and CDR2 SVGAGI. The CDR3 contains 13 residues. CDR3 sequence reads: CASSPDRGYGYTF. CDR3 DNA: TGTGCCAGCAGCCCGGACAGAGGCTATGGCTACACCTTC.

Concerning this clone itself: The sample has other DNA sequences that encode this CDR3 too. The chain uses TRBV15 and TRBJ1-2; D not resolved. Germline CDR1 reads LNHNV; CDR2 reads YYDKDF (reference sequence). The CDR3 is 13 amino acids. Deletions cut 0 bases from V and 3 bases from J, with 5 bases between. Written as DNA, the CDR3 is TGTGCCACCAGCAGAGATCGGGACTATGGCTACACCTTC. This translates into CATSRDRDYGYTF.

The rearrangement uses TRBV6-1 and TRBJ1-3; D is possibly TRBD1 (6 bases). This CDR3 spans 12 amino acids. Germline CDR1 is MNHNS and CDR2 is SASEGT. Trimming removed 3 bases at V and 8 bases at J, with 8 bases between. CDR3 amino acids: CASSDRGHTIYF. Written as DNA, the CDR3 is TGTGCCAGCAGTGACAGGGGACACACCATATATTTT.